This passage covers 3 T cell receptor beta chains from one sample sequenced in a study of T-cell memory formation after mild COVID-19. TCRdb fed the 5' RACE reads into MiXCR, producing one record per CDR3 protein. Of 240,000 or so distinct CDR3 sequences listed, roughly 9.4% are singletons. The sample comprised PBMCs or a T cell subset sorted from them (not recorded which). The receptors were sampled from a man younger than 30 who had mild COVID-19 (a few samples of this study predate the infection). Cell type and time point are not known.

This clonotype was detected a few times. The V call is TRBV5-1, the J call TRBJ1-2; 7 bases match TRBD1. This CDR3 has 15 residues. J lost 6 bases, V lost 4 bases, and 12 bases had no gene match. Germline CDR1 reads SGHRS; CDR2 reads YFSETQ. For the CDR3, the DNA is TGCGCCAGCAGCGACCTGCGACAGGGTCCCCATGGCTACACCTTC. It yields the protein CASSDLRQGPHGYTF. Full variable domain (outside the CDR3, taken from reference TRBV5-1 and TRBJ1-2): KAGVTQTPRYLIKTRGQQVTLSCSPISGHRSVSWYQQTPGQGLQFLFEYFSETQRNKGNFPGRFSGRQFSNSRSEMNVSTLELGDSALYLCASSDLRQGPHGYTFGSGTRLTVV.

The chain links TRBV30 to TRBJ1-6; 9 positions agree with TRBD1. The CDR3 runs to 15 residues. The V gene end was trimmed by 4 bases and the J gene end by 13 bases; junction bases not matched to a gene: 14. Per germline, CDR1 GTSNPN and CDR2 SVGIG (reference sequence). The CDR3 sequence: CAWKTRDRAIFPLHF. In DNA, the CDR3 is TGTGCCTGGAAAACGAGGGACAGGGCCATTTTTCCCCTCCACTTT.

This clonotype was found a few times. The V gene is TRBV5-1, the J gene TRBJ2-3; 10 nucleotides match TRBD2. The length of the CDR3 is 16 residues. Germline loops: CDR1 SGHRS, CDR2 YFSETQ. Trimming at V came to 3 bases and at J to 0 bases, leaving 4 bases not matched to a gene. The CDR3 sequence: CASSYPSGGSTDTQYF. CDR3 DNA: TGCGCCAGCAGCTACCCTAGCGGGGGAAGCACAGATACGCAGTATTTT. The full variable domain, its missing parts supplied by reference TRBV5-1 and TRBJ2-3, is KAGVTQTPRYLIKTRGQQVTLSCSPISGHRSVSWYQQTPGQGLQFLFEYFSETQRNKGNFPGRFSGRQFSNSRSEMNVSTLELGDSALYLCASSYPSGGSTDTQYFGPGTRLTVL.